Listed here are 8 T cell receptor beta chains from one sample, sequenced in a study of T cells in Graves' hyperthyroidism and ophthalmopathy. RNA transcripts yielded amplified TCR beta CDR3 regions. A first-round RT-PCR of the TCR CDR3 used the HTBI primer set. TCRdb passed the multiplex PCR reads through MiXCR, listing each CDR3 protein once. The repertoire holds 660,000 or so distinct CDR3 sequences, with around 21% as singletons. Specimen: blood. These receptors all stem from a man aged 30 to 39 with Graves' ophthalmopathy.

This chain links TRBV11-2 with TRBJ1-3, with 9 bases matching TRBD1. Germline-derived CDR1 and CDR2 are SGHAT and FQNNGV. The CDR3 is made up of 19 amino acids. J lost 2 bases, V lost 3 bases, and 14 bases had no gene match. This CDR3 is CASSFVPGQGLEPGNTIYF. The CDR3 DNA reads as TGTGCCAGCAGCTTTGTCCCGGGACAGGGCCTGGAGCCTGGAAACACCATATATTTT.

This clonotype came up a few times. V is TRBV27 and J is TRBJ2-1; 9 bases fit TRBD2. In germline, CDR1 is MNHEY, CDR2 SMNVEV (reference sequence). This CDR3 is built from 15 residues. The V segment lost 3 bases and the J segment 5 bases; nucleotides outside the gene matches: 5. The CDR3 reads CASSLAGGLDNEQFF. DNA of the CDR3: TGTGCCAGCAGTTTGGCGGGAGGGCTTGACAATGAGCAGTTCTTC.

There are many counts of this clonotype. The rearrangement uses TRBV11-2 and TRBJ1-1, with no clear D. The CDR3 is 13 amino acids. Germline CDR1 reads SGHAT; CDR2 reads FQNNGV. Trimming left V 5 bases short and J 1 base short, with 8 bases between. CDR3 amino acids: CASSPYRNTEAFF. CDR3 nucleotide sequence: TGTGCCAGCAGCCCCTACAGGAACACTGAAGCTTTCTTT.

In its sample, this clonotype was seen a few times. This sequence joins TRBV27 and TRBJ1-1; 8 positions match TRBD1. Germline lookup yields CDR1 MNHEY and CDR2 SMNVEV (reference sequence). The CDR3 runs 14 residues. Trimming at V came to 4 bases and at J to 4 bases, leaving 5 bases not matched to a gene. The DNA for the CDR3 is TGTGCCAGCAGTTCCCGACAGGGGACCACTGAAGCTTTCTTT. Translated: CASSSRQGTTEAFF.

This clonotype was counted between two and nine times. The chain joins TRBV3-1 to TRBJ1-4, with a weak D call TRBD1 (5 bases). V was trimmed by 8 bases and J by 6 bases, leaving 22 bases between them. The CDR3 has 16 residues. CDR1 LGHDT and CDR2 YNNKEL come from the germline V gene (reference sequence). The CDR3 is CASCPFGGRGDEKLFF. The CDR3 bases are TGTGCCAGCTGCCCGTTTGGCGGGAGAGGGGATGAAAAACTGTTTTTT.

This clonotype was observed at least ten times. J is TRBJ1-2 and V is TRBV28, with TRBD1 matching 8 bases. Germline V CDR1 and CDR2: MDHEN, SYDVKM. After removal of 5 bases from V and 5 bases from J, the junction contained 7 bases not matched to a gene. This CDR3 has 14 amino acids. The CDR3 DNA is TGTGCCAGCAGTGAAAGGACAGGGTCGTATGGCTACACCTTC. Encoded protein: CASSERTGSYGYTF.

The V call is TRBV19, the J call TRBJ2-1, with 13 bases aligning to TRBD2. Germline lookup yields CDR1 LNHDA and CDR2 SQIVND (reference sequence). Trimming removed 9 bases from V and 4 bases from J; junction bases left unmatched: 9. The CDR3 runs 16 residues. DNA for the CDR3: TGTGCCAGCGGAGGGACTAGCGGGATAAGTTACAATGAGCAGTTCTTC. Protein product: CASGGTSGISYNEQFF.

The J gene is TRBJ2-7, the V gene TRBV7-2, with TRBD1 identical over 7 bases. In germline, CDR1 is SGHTA, CDR2 FQGNSA. This CDR3 has 16 amino acids. Germline trimming cut 3 bases from V and 2 bases from J; bases unmatched to any gene: 10. CDR3 nucleotides: TGTGCCAGCAGCTTGTACGGGACAGATTTTCCCTACGAGCAGTACTTC. Translation: CASSLYGTDFPYEQYF. Filled out from reference TRBV7-2 and TRBJ2-7, the complete variable domain reads GAGVSQSPSNKVTEKGKDVELRCDPISGHTALYWYRQSLGQGLEFLIYFQGNSAPDKSGLPSDRFSAERTGGSVSTLTIQRTQQEDSAVYLCASSLYGTDFPYEQYFGPGTRLTVT.